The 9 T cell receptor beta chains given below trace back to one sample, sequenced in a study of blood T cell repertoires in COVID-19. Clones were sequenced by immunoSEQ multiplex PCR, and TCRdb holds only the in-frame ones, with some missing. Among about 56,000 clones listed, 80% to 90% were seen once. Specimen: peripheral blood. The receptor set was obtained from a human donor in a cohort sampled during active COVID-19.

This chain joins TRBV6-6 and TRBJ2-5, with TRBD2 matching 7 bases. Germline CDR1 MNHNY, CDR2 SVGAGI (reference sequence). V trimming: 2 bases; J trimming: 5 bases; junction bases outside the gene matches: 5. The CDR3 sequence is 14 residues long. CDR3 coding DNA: TGTGCCAGCAGTTACGTGCGGCGGGGGGAGACCCAGTACTTC. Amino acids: CASSYVRRGETQYF.

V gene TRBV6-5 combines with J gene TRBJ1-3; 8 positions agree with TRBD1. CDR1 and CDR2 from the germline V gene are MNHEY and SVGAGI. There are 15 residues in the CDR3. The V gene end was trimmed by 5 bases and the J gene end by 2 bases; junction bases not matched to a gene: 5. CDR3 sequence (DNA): TGTGCCAGCAGTCGAGAGACAGGGGCTGGAAACACCATATATTTT. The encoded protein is CASSRETGAGNTIYF.

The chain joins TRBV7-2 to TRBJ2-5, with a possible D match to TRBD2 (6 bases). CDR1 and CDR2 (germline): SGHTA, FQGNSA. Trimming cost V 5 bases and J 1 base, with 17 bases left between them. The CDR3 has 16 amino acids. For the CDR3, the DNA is TGTGCCAGCAGCCCCCAGCGGGCCTTACCCCAAGAGACCCAGTACTTC. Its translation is CASSPQRALPQETQYF.

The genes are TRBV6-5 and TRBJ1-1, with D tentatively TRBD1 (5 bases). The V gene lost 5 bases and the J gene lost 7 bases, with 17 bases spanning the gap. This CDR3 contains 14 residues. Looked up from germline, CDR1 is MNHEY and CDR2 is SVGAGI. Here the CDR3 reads CASSHGGGRGEAFF. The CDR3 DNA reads TGTGCCAGCAGTCACGGGGGGGGAAGGGGTGAAGCTTTCTTT.

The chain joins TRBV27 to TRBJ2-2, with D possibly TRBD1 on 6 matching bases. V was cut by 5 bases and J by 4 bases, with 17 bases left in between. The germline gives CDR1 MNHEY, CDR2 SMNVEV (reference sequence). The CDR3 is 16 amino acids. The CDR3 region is CASSPVTGSGTGELFF. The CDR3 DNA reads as TGTGCCAGCAGTCCCGTTACAGGGTCGGGCACCGGGGAGCTGTTTTTT.

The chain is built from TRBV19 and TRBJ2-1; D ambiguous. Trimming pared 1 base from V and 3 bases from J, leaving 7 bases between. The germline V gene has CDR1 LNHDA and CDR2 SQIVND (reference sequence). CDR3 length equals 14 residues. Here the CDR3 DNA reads TGTGCCAGTAGTATAGCTGCAGACTACAATGAGCAGTTCTTC. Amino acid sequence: CASSIAADYNEQFF. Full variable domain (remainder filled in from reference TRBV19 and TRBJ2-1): DGGITQSPKYLFRKEGQNVTLSCEQNLNHDAMYWYRQDPGQGLRLIYYSQIVNDFQKGDIAEGYSVSREKKESFPLTVTSAQKNPTAFYLCASSIAADYNEQFFGPGTRLTVL.

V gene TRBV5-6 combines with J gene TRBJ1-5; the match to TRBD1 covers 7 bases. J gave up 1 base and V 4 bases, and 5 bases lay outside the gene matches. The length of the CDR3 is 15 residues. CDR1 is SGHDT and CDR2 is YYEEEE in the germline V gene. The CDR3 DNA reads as TGTGCCAGCAGCCCCAGGGGGTTCAGCAATCAGCCCCAGCATTTT. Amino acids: CASSPRGFSNQPQHF.

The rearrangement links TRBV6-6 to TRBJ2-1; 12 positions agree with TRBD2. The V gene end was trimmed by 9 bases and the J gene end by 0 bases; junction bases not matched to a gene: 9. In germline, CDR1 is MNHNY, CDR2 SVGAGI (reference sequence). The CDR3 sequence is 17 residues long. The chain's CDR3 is CASSRTSGVSSYNEQFF. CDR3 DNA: TGTGCCAGTAGTCGGACTAGCGGGGTGAGCTCCTACAATGAGCAGTTCTTC.

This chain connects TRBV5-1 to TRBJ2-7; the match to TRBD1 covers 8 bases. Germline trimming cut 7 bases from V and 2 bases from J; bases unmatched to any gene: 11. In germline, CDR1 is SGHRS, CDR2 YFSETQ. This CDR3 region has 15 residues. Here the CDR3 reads CASGETGGPTYEQYF. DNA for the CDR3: TGCGCCAGCGGAGAAACAGGGGGACCTACCTACGAGCAGTACTTC. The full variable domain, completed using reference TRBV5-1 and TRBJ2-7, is KAGVTQTPRYLIKTRGQQVTLSCSPISGHRSVSWYQQTPGQGLQFLFEYFSETQRNKGNFPGRFSGRQFSNSRSEMNVSTLELGDSALYLCASGETGGPTYEQYFGPGTRLTVT.